The 5 T cell receptor beta chains in this list originate from one sample, sequenced in a study of blood T cell repertoires in COVID-19. Generated by immunoSEQ multiplex PCR, the TCRdb table keeps only in-frame clones and is missing some. The sample includes a few hundred thousand clones, roughly nine tenths of them seen just once. What was sequenced was PBMCs or T cells enriched from blood (not recorded which). Receptors were obtained from a woman aged 25 to 39 who had recovered from COVID-19.

This chain uses TRBV7-6 with TRBJ1-3; tentative D call: TRBD1 (6 bases). Trimming removed 4 bases at V and 0 bases at J, with 10 bases between. The germline V gene encodes CDR1 SGHVS and CDR2 FNYEAQ. This CDR3 contains 15 residues. CDR3 sequence: CASSSSGASGNTIYF. CDR3 bases: TGTGCCAGCAGCTCTTCAGGGGCCTCTGGAAACACCATATATTTT.

The chain is built from TRBV20-1 and TRBJ1-4; D unresolved. The CDR3 contains 11 residues. CDR1 DFQATT and CDR2 SNEGSKA come from the germline V gene (reference sequence). Trimming took 7 bases from V and 1 from J, leaving 4 bases between them. The DNA of the CDR3 is TGCAGTGGCAGAACTAATGAAAAACTGTTTTTT. This encodes CSGRTNEKLFF.

This chain joins TRBV29-1 and TRBJ1-2; 7 bases fit TRBD1. From germline, CDR1 is SQVTM and CDR2 ANQGSEA. The trim removed 4 bases at V and 7 bases at J, leaving 6 bases unmatched. The CDR3 is made up of 12 amino acids. Here the CDR3 reads CSVGEGAAGYTF. In DNA form, the CDR3 reads TGCAGCGTTGGTGAGGGGGCGGCTGGCTACACCTTC.

The chain has TRBV24-1 and TRBJ2-3, with no clear D. This CDR3 spans 13 amino acids. Germline V lookup: CDR1 KGHDR, CDR2 SFDVKD. V was cut by 4 bases and J by 3 bases, with 7 bases left in between. CDR3: CATSEVRTDTQYF. DNA of the CDR3: TGTGCCACCAGTGAGGTTAGAACAGATACGCAGTATTTT.

This clone was counted once. The chain carries TRBV4-3 and TRBJ2-1; TRBD2 aligns across 11 bases. CDR3 length: 18 residues. Germline V gene sequence: CDR1 LGHNA, CDR2 YSLEER. V dropped 0 bases and J dropped 4; count of bases not matched to a gene: 8. CDR3 amino acids: CASSQELAGDNVYNEQFF. The CDR3 DNA follows: TGCGCCAGCAGCCAAGAACTAGCGGGGGACAATGTTTACAATGAGCAGTTCTTC.